This TCR beta chain was sequenced for a study of CD8+ T cells in alopecia areata. Across the whole study: The graft donors were approximately 6-13-month-old C3H/HeJ mice with spontaneous alopecia, and their skin went to 7-10-week-old female C3H/HeJ mice. General study points: More clonal than normal scalp was lesional scalp, particularly alopecia totalis/universalis. In patients, TCRs were shared less clearly than in mice, and HLA may possibly be involved.

Pooled cells of cutaneous lymph node origin were sorted on CD4, CD8alpha, NKG2D, NKG2ACE and other markers. RNA was extracted and reverse transcribed into cDNA as the sequencing template. Profiling relied on immunoSEQ multiplex PCR, and the TCRdb table lists in-frame clones only, not all of them. The data show over 250,000 clones, with none appearing a single time. Concerning this clone: Antigen specificity is unknown. Here the gene names and germline are mouse. This same CDR3 is encoded by further DNA sequences in the sample.

The clonotype originates from a C3H/HeJ mouse with alopecia areata. MHC haplotype of the mouse line: H2-k. The sequencing input was CD4+ T cells sorted from a lymph node.

The sequenced CDR3 bases are TGTGCCAGCTCGCTCACAGGGGAGGGCTCC. This sequence encodes CASSLTGEGS. In full, the CDR3 is CASSLTGEGSDYTF. V is TRBV12-1 and J is TRBJ1-2; 7 bases fit TRBD1. The read ends 4 residues before the CDR3 terminus; that terminus is restored from the germline J gene. CDR3 length equals 14 residues. From germline, CDR1 is SGHSN and CDR2 HYEKVE. After removal of 4 bases from V and 4 bases from J, the junction contained 8 bases not matched to a gene.